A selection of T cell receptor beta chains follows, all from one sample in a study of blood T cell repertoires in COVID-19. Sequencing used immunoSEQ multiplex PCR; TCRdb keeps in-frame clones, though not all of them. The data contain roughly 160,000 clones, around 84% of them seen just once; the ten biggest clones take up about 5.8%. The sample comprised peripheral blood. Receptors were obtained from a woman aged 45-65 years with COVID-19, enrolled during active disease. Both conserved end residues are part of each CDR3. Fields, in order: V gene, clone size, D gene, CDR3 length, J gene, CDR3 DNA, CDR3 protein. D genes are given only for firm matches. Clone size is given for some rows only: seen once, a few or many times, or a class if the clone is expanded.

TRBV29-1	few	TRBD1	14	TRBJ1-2	TGCAGCGTGGGGGACAGTTATACCCTGTATGGCTACACCTTC	CSVGDSYTLYGYTF
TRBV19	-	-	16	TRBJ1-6	TGTGCCAGTAGTATAGGGCAGCAGGTTCAGAATTCACCCCTCCACTTT	CASSIGQQVQNSPLHF
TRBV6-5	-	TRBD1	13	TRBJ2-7	TGTGCCAGCAGTTACGGGACAGAGTACGAGCAGTACTTC	CASSYGTEYEQYF
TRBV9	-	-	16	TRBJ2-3	TGTGCCAGCAGCGGAGGGGCCGGGACTAGCACAGATACGCAGTATTTT	CASSGGAGTSTDTQYF
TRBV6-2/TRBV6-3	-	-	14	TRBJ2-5	TGTGCCAGCAGTTACCGGGGGGCCGGAGAGACCCAGTACTTC	CASSYRGAGETQYF
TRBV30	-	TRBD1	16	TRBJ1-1	TGTGCCTCCTCTTCCGCGGACAGGGGGTATAACACTGAAGCTTTCTTT	CASSSADRGYNTEAFF
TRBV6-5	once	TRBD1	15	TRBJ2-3	TGTGCCAGCAGTCCGTGGGACAGGGGCACAGATACGCAGTATTTT	CASSPWDRGTDTQYF
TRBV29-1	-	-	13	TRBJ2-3	TGCAGCGTTGGAGGGCAACTCACAGATACGCAGTATTTT	CSVGGQLTDTQYF
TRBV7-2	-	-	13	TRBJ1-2	TGTGCCAGCAGCTTAGCCGGGGACTTTGGCTACACCTTC	CASSLAGDFGYTF
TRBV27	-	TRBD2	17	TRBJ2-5	TGTGCCAGCAGTTCCCGACTAGCGGGACAACCACAAGAGACCCAGTACTTC	CASSSRLAGQPQETQYF
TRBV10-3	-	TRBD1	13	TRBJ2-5	TGTGCCACCGGGACAGCCGAGCAAGAGACCCAGTACTTC	CATGTAEQETQYF
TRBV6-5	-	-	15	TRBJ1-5	TGTGCCAGCAGCCAACTCGGGCAGGGTTATCAGCCCCAGCATTTT	CASSQLGQGYQPQHF
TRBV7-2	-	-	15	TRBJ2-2	TGTGCCAGCAGCCCCACGGGGTATTTGTCCGGGGAGCTGTTTTTT	CASSPTGYLSGELFF
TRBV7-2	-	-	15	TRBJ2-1	TGTGCCAGCAGCTTAGAACGGGGGGCCTTGGATGAGCAGTTCTTC	CASSLERGALDEQFF
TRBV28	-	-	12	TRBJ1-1	TGTGCCAGCAGCGAACAGGGTATTGAAGCTTTCTTT	CASSEQGIEAFF
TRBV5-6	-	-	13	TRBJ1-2	TGTGCCAGCAGCTTGGTTGGGGGGGATGGCTACACCTTC	CASSLVGGDGYTF
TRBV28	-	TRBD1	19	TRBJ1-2	TGTGCCAGCAGTTCAATAAGACCGGGACAGGGGGCAGGCGTCTATGGCTACACCTTC	CASSSIRPGQGAGVYGYTF
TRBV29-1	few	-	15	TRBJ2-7	TGCAGCGTGGCGGGCGTGGGGGCGCAGGGCTACGAGCAGTACTTC	CSVAGVGAQGYEQYF